This TCR beta chain was recovered during a study of blood T cells in healthy people across ages. Study at large: Per two T cells, template switching captured roughly one barcoded beta molecule.

Samples each yielded at least 5.5 micrograms of total RNA. It was with a sample-barcoded 5' primer and a J-beta primer mix that a second PCR of about 6 to 12 cycles was run. One entry per CDR3 protein, called by TCRdb with MiXCR from the 5' RACE reads. The repertoire holds hundreds of thousands of distinct CDR3 sequences, with under 50% as singletons. Source material: blood. The receptor was derived from a man aged 30-40 years in good health.

The chain's CDR3 is CASSLWAGEGRETQYF. The CDR3 DNA sequence: TGCGCCAGCAGCTTGTGGGCAGGCGAAGGACGAGAGACCCAGTACTTC. The chain is built from TRBV5-1 and TRBJ2-5; D is uncertain. V gave up 1 base and J gave up 4 bases, with 17 bases separating them. The CDR3 is made up of 16 amino acids. CDR1 SGHRS and CDR2 YFSETQ come from the germline V gene.